The 26 T cell receptor beta chains reported below all come from one sample, sequenced in a study of immune characterization of retroperitoneal liposarcoma. MiXCR, applied by TCRdb to the PCR reads, yields one record per CDR3 protein. The sample shows roughly 8,200 distinct CDR3 sequences, around 42% of them seen only once. Material: tumor tissue. The receptor set was obtained from a male donor with retroperitoneal liposarcoma.

There are many counts of this clonotype. A much larger clonotype is one base distant, so this may be a read error. The genes are TRBV12-3 or TRBV12-4 and TRBJ2-1; D ambiguous. Trimming removed 5 bases at V and 10 bases at J, with 15 bases between. This CDR3 region has 13 residues. DNA for the CDR3: TGTGCCAGCAGTATGGACGGCTCCTACGAGCAGTTCTTC. It is translated as CASSMDGSYEQFF.

By frequency in the sample, this clonotype is medium-sized (0.01 to 0.1%). This chain joins TRBV7-8 and TRBJ2-1, with a possible D match to TRBD1 (6 bases). CDR1 and CDR2 from the germline V gene are SGHVS and FQNEAQ. The V gene lost 4 bases and the J gene lost 7 bases, with 23 bases spanning the gap. The CDR3 is 17 residues long. The CDR3 region has the DNA TGTGCCAGCAGCTCCCTAGGGGGTGTAGGACGCAGGAATGAGCAGTTCTTC. Amino acid sequence: CASSSLGGVGRRNEQFF.

V usage is TRBV4-1 and J usage is TRBJ2-4; the match to TRBD2 covers 7 bases. The closer fit of TRBJ2-7 to the DNA end suggests the J call may be wrong. The CDR3 is 16 amino acids. Germline V gives CDR1 MGHRA, CDR2 YSYEKL. The CDR3 bases are TGCGCCAGCAGCCAAGATATAGCGCGGGAGCGCTACGAGCAGTACTTC. Translated, it gives CASSQDIARERYEQYF.

The sample holds a few counts of this clonotype. The chain uses TRBV6-1 and TRBJ2-1; D is perhaps TRBD1 or TRBD2 (5 bases each). The last part of the DNA fits TRBJ2-7 better; the J call may be wrong. The CDR3 spans 14 residues. Germline CDR1 is MNHNS and CDR2 is SASEGT. The CDR3 protein is CATAWGRSPYEQYF. CDR3 in DNA: TGTGCCACAGCCTGGGGGAGAAGCCCCTACGAGCAGTACTTC.

The table lists this clonotype with a few counts. This clone may be a read error of a much larger clone one base away. This chain connects TRBV7-2 to TRBJ2-1, with 9 bases aligning to TRBD1. The CDR3 spans 15 residues. CDR1 and CDR2 (germline): SGHTA, FQGNSA. The J segment lost 13 bases and the V segment lost 5 bases, leaving 15 bases of the junction unmatched. The CDR3 DNA follows: TGTGCCAGCAGCCCACAGGGGGCGTGCCAAGAGACCCAGTTCTTC. Translation: CASSPQGACQETQFF.

CDR3 in DNA: TGCGCCAGCTCACATTTGGATAGCGGGGGCCCCTACGAGCAGTACTTC. This sequence encodes CASSHLDSGGPYEQYF. The rearrangement links TRBV5-1 to TRBJ2-5; TRBD2 matches at 9 bases. Gene TRBJ2-7 matches the end of the DNA better, so the J call may be wrong. Per the germline V gene, CDR1 is SGHRS and CDR2 is YFSETQ. The CDR3 totals 16 residues.

The chain combines TRBV12-3 or TRBV12-4 with TRBJ2-1; D call uncertain. CDR3 length: 12 amino acids. With 1 base removed from V and 10 bases from J, the gap between germline ends came to 8 bases. The CDR3 nucleotides are TGTGCCAGCAGTTTAGACGGGTACGAGCAGTTCTTC. Translated, it gives CASSLDGYEQFF.

Concerning this clonotype itself: The conserved final phenylalanine or tryptophan is absent from the CDR3, which likely points to a read error. The limits of the CDR3 on the DNA are not certain, so only TCRdb's listed CDR3 is given. The chain links TRBV7-2 to TRBJ2-1; TRBD1 is the table's D call and was not checked against the DNA. The CDR3 totals 15 residues, both ends included. Germline lookup yields CDR1 SGHTA and CDR2 FQGNSA. The CDR3 protein is CASSRDGHYEQYFGA.

This clonotype was detected ten times or more. V and J are TRBV12-3 or TRBV12-4 and TRBJ2-1; 10 bases are shared with TRBD1. V gave up 10 bases and J gave up 8 bases; unmatched junction bases: 14. The CDR3 totals 15 residues. Here the CDR3 reads CATTFGTGVSYEQFF. In DNA form, the CDR3 reads TGTGCCACCACCTTTGGGACAGGGGTATCTTATGAGCAGTTCTTC.

The chain is built from TRBV6-1 and TRBJ2-1; 12 nucleotides match TRBD2. The CDR3 covers 17 residues. Germline-derived CDR1 and CDR2 are MNHNS and SASEGT. V was pared by 5 bases and J by 4 bases, with 9 bases of the junction left unmatched. The CDR3 nucleotides are TGTGCCAGCAGTTTTACAAGGACTAGCGGGACTTACAATGAGCAGTTCTTC. Translating it yields CASSFTRTSGTYNEQFF.

This clonotype counts as large. The V call is TRBV6-1, the J call TRBJ2-1; D uncertain. The end of the DNA aligns better with TRBJ2-7, so the J call may be wrong. The germline V gene encodes CDR1 MNHNS and CDR2 SASEGT. The CDR3 covers 14 residues. In DNA, the CDR3 is TGTGCCAGCAGTCCACGGAGTCCACCCTACGAGCAGTACTTC. It encodes CASSPRSPPYEQYF.

This clonotype is medium-sized in the sample. V is TRBV6-1 and J is TRBJ2-3; no definite D call. Trimming shortened V by 4 bases and J by 0 bases, and 5 bases separated the two germline ends. This CDR3 is built from 13 residues. The germline V gene has CDR1 MNHNS and CDR2 SASEGT. The CDR3 nucleotides are TGTGCCAGCAGTGTGAGCAGCACAGATACGCAGTATTTT. It encodes CASSVSSTDTQYF.

This clonotype has more than one count but fewer than ten. The chain employs TRBV11-3 and TRBJ2-7; D tentatively reads TRBD1 or TRBD2 (5 bases each). Deletions cut 5 bases from V and 2 bases from J, with 13 bases between. Germline V lookup: CDR1 SGHNT, CDR2 YENEEA. This CDR3 is built from 14 residues. The CDR3 reads CASSPPWDPYEQYF. CDR3 DNA: TGTGCCAGCAGCCCCCCCTGGGACCCCTACGAGCAGTACTTC.

V is TRBV25-1 and J is TRBJ1-1; D is undetermined. Germline V lookup: CDR1 MGHDK, CDR2 SYGVNS. This CDR3 spans 14 amino acids. The V and J ends lost 4 bases and 0 bases respectively, with 9 bases between them. The CDR3 DNA sequence: TGTGCCAGCAGTGGAGACACCCTGAACACTGAAGCTTTCTTT. This gives the protein CASSGDTLNTEAFF.

This chain connects TRBV27 to TRBJ2-3; D gene uncertain. Germline V lookup: CDR1 MNHEY, CDR2 SMNVEV (reference sequence). CDR3 length: 13 amino acids. Trimming removed 8 bases at V and 4 bases at J, with 13 bases between. The CDR3 reads CASGFYHPDTQYF. As DNA, the CDR3 is TGTGCCAGCGGGTTTTATCATCCAGATACGCAGTATTTT.

This clonotype has ten or more counts. The chain links TRBV6-1 to TRBJ2-7; 9 bases match TRBD1. This CDR3 is built from 14 residues. Germline CDR1 reads MNHNS; CDR2 reads SASEGT. Trimming cost V 9 bases and J 1 base; bases outside gene matches: 7. The CDR3 reads CASGADRGSYEQYF. CDR3 nucleotide sequence: TGTGCCAGTGGAGCGGACAGGGGATCCTACGAGCAGTACTTC.

The chain links TRBV27 to TRBJ2-1, with 13 bases lining up with TRBD2. This CDR3 comprises 16 residues. The V gene's germline CDR1 is MNHEY and CDR2 SMNVEV (reference sequence). J lost 4 bases, V lost 5 bases, and 5 bases had no gene match. The CDR3: CASSPGTSGIYNEQFF. In nucleotides, the CDR3 is TGTGCCAGCAGTCCAGGGACTAGCGGGATATACAATGAGCAGTTCTTC.

This clonotype has ten or more counts. This chain uses TRBV6-1 with TRBJ2-5, with 10 bases lining up with TRBD2. Germline V gives CDR1 MNHNS, CDR2 SASEGT. The CDR3 consists of 15 residues. The V gene end was trimmed by 7 bases and the J gene end by 11 bases; junction bases not matched to a gene: 16. DNA for the CDR3: TGTGCCAGCACAAGCTCGCTAGCGGGAGACAATGAGCAGTACTTC. Protein: CASTSSLAGDNEQYF.

The chain links TRBV6-5 to TRBJ2-1; no definite D call. The CDR3 spans 15 residues. Per the germline V gene, CDR1 is MNHEY and CDR2 is SVGAGI. Trimming cost V 0 bases and J 5 bases, with 11 bases left between them. DNA for the CDR3: TGTGCCAGCAGTTACTCGGCTAGAGCGAACAATGAGCAGTTCTTC. Translating it yields CASSYSARANNEQFF.

This clonotype was counted at least ten times. This may arise from a read error, as a much more abundant clone is one base away. The chain recombines TRBV6-1 with TRBJ2-1; no clear D gene. The CDR3 covers 12 residues. Germline V lookup: CDR1 MNHNS, CDR2 SASEGT. V shed 6 bases and J shed 13 bases, with 16 bases lying between them. This chain's CDR3 is CASRLNQETQFF. The CDR3 nucleotides read TGTGCCAGCAGGCTGAATCAAGAGACCCAGTTCTTC.

The V call is TRBV7-2, the J call TRBJ2-1, with D perhaps TRBD2 (5 bases). Germline V gene lookup returns CDR1 SGHTA and CDR2 FQGNSA. V shed 3 bases and J shed 2 bases, with 8 bases lying between them. The CDR3 runs to 14 residues. The DNA for the CDR3 is TGTGCCAGCAGCTTCGCGAGGGCCTACAATGAGCAGTTCTTC. This codes for CASSFARAYNEQFF.

This clonotype was found a few times. A much larger clone lies a single base off, so this may be a read error. The chain employs TRBV6-6 and TRBJ2-1; the D gene is possibly TRBD2 (6 bases). Germline V gives CDR1 MNHNY, CDR2 SVGAGI (reference sequence). Between the trimmed V and J ends, which lost 2 bases and 13 bases, there was a span of 18 bases. The CDR3 spans 14 residues. The CDR3 sequence is CASSYRRTGVPQFF. Written as DNA, the CDR3 is TGTGCCAGCAGTTACCGACGCACGGGGGTGCCCCAGTTCTTC.

The rearrangement uses TRBV4-1 and TRBJ1-5; D call uncertain. V dropped 4 bases and J dropped 5 bases, with 9 bases sitting between them. Germline V CDR1 and CDR2: MGHRA, YSYEKL. This CDR3 is 13 amino acids long. CDR3 in DNA: TGCGCCAGCAGCCTTACTGGAGATCAGCCCCAGCATTTT. This sequence encodes CASSLTGDQPQHF.

The rearrangement joins TRBV7-2 to TRBJ2-5, with 7 bases identical to TRBD2. The DNA matches TRBJ2-7 better at its end, which makes the J call doubtful. The CDR3 spans 14 residues. The V gene's germline CDR1 is SGHTA and CDR2 FQGNSA. The CDR3 protein is CASSLERLAAEQYF. Written as DNA, the CDR3 is TGTGCCAGCAGCTTAGAGCGTCTAGCGGCCGAGCAGTACTTC.

In its sample, this clonotype was seen many times. A read error is possible here, since a much larger clone lies one base away. This chain joins TRBV7-2 and TRBJ2-1; 11 positions match TRBD2. The J call is in doubt because the DNA end fits TRBJ2-7 better. This CDR3 contains 19 residues. Germline CDR1 and CDR2: SGHTA and FQGNSA. The CDR3 protein is CASSSPTSGGLSSYNEQYF. The CDR3 DNA is TGTGCCAGCAGCAGCCCTACTAGCGGGGGTCTGAGCTCCTACAATGAGCAGTACTTC.

V and J are TRBV7-9 and TRBJ2-5, with D perhaps TRBD2 (5 bases). The CDR3 has 15 residues. The V and J ends lost 1 base and 7 bases respectively, with 16 bases between them. Germline V gene data show CDR1 as SEHNR and CDR2 as FQNEAQ (reference sequence). CDR3 sequence: CASSLDHLSGRTQYF. The CDR3 DNA reads as TGTGCCAGCAGCTTAGATCATCTGAGCGGAAGGACCCAGTACTTC.